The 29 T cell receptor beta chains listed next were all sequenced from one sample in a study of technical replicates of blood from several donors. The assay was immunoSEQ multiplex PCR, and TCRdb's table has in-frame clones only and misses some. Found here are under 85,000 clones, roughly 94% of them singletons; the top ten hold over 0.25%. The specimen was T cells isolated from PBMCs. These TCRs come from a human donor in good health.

This CDR3 is CASSEQGYEQYF. DNA of the CDR3: TGTGCCAGCAGTGAACAGGGCTACGAGCAGTACTTC. The V and J genes are TRBV11-2 and TRBJ2-7; tentatively, D is TRBD1 (6 bases). Germline V gene sequence: CDR1 SGHAT, CDR2 FQNNGV. Trimming took off 6 bases at V and 3 bases at J, with 9 bases between the two ends. The CDR3 is made up of 12 amino acids.

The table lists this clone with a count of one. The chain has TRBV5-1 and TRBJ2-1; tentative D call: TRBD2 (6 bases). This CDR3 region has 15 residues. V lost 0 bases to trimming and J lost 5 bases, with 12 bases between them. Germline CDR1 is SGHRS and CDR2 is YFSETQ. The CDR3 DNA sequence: TGCGCCAGCAGCTTGGCTGGCGGGGTCAACAATGAGCAGTTCTTC. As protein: CASSLAGGVNNEQFF.

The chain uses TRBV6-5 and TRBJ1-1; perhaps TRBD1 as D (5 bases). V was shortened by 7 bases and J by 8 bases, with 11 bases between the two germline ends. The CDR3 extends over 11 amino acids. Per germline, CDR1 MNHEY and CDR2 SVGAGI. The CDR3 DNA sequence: TGTGCCAGCATCTCAGGGATCGAAGCTTTCTTT. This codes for CASISGIEAFF.

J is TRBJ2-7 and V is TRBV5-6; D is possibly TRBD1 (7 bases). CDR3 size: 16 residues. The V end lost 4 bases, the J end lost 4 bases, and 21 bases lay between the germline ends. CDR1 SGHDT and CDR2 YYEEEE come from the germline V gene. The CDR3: CASSPIPGGSGYEQYF. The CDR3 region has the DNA TGTGCCAGCAGCCCCATCCCAGGGGGGAGTGGTTACGAGCAGTACTTC.

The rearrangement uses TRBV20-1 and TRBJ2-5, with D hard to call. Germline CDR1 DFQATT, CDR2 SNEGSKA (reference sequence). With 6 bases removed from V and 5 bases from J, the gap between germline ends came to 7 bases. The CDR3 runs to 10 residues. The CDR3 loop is CSALRETQYF. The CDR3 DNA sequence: TGCAGTGCCCTGCGGGAGACCCAGTACTTC.

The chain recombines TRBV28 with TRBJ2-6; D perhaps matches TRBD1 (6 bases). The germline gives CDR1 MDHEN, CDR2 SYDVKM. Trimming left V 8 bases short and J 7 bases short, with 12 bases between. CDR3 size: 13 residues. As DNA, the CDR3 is TGTGCCAGCTATACCGGGACAGCCAACGTCCTGACTTTC. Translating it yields CASYTGTANVLTF.

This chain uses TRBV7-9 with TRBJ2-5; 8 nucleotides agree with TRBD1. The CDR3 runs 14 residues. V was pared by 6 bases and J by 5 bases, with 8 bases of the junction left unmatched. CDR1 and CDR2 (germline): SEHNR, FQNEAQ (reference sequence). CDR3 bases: TGTGCCAGCAGTTGGACAGGGCTTTCGGAGACCCAGTACTTC. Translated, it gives CASSWTGLSETQYF.

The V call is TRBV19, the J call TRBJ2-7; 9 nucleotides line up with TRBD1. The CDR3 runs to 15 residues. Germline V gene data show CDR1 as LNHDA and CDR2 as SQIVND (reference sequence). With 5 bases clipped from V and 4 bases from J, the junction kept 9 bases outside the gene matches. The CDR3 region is CASSGRDRVPYEQYF. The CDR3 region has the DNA TGTGCCAGTAGTGGCCGGGACAGGGTTCCTTACGAGCAGTACTTC. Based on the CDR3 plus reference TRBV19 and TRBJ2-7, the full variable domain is DGGITQSPKYLFRKEGQNVTLSCEQNLNHDAMYWYRQDPGQGLRLIYYSQIVNDFQKGDIAEGYSVSREKKESFPLTVTSAQKNPTAFYLCASSGRDRVPYEQYFGPGTRLTVT.

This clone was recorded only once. CDR3 DNA sequence: TGTGCCATCAGTGTCTTACAAAATCAGCCCCAGCATTTT. Its translation is CAISVLQNQPQHF. The V gene is TRBV10-3, the J gene TRBJ1-5; unclear D gene. The CDR3 extends over 13 amino acids. Per the germline V gene, CDR1 is ENHRY and CDR2 is SYGVKD. Trimming took 4 bases from V and 4 from J, leaving 8 bases between them.

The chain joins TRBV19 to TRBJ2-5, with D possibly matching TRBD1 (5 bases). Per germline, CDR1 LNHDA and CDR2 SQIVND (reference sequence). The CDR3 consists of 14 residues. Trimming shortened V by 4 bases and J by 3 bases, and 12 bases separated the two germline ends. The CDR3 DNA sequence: TGTGCCAGTAGTACCGACAGTTACGAAGAGACCCAGTACTTC. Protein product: CASSTDSYEETQYF.

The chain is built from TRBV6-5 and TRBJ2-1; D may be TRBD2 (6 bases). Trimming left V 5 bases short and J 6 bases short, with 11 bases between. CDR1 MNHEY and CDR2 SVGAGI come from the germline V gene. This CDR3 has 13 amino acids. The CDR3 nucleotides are TGTGCCAGCAGTCTGACTAGTCTCAATGAGCAGTTCTTC. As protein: CASSLTSLNEQFF.

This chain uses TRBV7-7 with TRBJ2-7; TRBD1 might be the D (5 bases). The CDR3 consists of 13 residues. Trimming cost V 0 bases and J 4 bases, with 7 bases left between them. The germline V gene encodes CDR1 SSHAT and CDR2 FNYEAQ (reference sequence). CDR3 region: CASSLAGDYEQYF. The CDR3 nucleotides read TGTGCCAGCAGCTTAGCAGGGGATTACGAGCAGTACTTC. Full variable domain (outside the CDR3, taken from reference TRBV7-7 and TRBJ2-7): GAGVSQSPRYKVTKRGQDVTLRCDPISSHATLYWYQQALGQGPEFLTYFNYEAQPDKSGLPSDRFSAERPEGSISTLTIQRTEQRDSAMYRCASSLAGDYEQYFGPGTRLTVT.

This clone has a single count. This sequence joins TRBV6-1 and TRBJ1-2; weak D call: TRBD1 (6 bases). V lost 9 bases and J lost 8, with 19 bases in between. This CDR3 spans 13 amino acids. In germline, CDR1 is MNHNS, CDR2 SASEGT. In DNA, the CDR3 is TGTGCCAGTGGGGGGGCCCCGAGGCGGGGCTACACCTTC. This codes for CASGGAPRRGYTF.

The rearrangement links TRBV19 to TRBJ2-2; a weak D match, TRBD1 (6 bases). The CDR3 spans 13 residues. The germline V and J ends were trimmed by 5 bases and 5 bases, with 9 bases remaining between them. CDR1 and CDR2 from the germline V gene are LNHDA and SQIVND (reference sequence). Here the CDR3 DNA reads TGTGCCAGTAGTGGTACAGGGACCGGGGAGCTGTTTTTT. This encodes CASSGTGTGELFF.

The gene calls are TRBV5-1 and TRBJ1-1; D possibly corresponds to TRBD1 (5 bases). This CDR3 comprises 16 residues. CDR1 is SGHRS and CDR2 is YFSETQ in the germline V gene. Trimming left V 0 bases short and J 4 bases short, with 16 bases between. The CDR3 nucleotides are TGCGCCAGCAGCTTGGGGGGCCCGTTGGAAGGCACTGAAGCTTTCTTT. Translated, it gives CASSLGGPLEGTEAFF.

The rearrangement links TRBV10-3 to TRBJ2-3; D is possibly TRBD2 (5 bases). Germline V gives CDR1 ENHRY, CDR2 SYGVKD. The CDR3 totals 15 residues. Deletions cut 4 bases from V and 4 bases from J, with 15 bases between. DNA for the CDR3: TGTGCCATCAGTGGTGGACTCCGGGAATCAGATACGCAGTATTTT. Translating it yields CAISGGLRESDTQYF.

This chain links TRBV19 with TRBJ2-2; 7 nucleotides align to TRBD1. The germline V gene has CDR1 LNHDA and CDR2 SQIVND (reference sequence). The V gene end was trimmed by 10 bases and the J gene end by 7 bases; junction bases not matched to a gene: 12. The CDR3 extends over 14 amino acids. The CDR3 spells CATSPGTVSGELFF. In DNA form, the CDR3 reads TGTGCCACCTCTCCTGGGACAGTCAGCGGGGAGCTGTTTTTT.

The CDR3: CASSERLNTGELFF. The CDR3 bases are TGTGCCAGCAGTGAAAGACTGAACACCGGGGAGCTGTTTTTT. V and J are TRBV2 and TRBJ2-2; D unresolved. Germline V gene data show CDR1 as SNHLY and CDR2 as FYNNEI. The CDR3 is 14 amino acids. V dropped 2 bases and J dropped 1 base, with 5 bases sitting between them.

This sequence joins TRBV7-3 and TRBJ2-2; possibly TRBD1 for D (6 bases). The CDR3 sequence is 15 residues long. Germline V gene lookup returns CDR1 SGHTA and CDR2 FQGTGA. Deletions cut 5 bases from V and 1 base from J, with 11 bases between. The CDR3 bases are TGTGCCAGCAGCCCTCCGGGACAGAACACCGGGGAGCTGTTTTTT. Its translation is CASSPPGQNTGELFF.

CDR3: CSVDTGSYTGELFF. In DNA form, the CDR3 reads TGCAGCGTTGATACAGGTTCTTACACCGGGGAGCTGTTTTTT. V usage is TRBV29-1 and J usage is TRBJ2-2; possibly TRBD1 for D (5 bases). The CDR3 contains 14 residues. Trimming removed 3 bases at V and 3 bases at J, with 11 bases between. Germline V gene sequence: CDR1 SQVTM, CDR2 ANQGSEA.

The CDR3 region is CAIQKFTNYGYTF. CDR3 bases: TGTGCCATCCAGAAATTTACTAACTATGGCTACACCTTC. The gene calls are TRBV6-1 and TRBJ1-2, with D unclear. The ends were cut back, 10 bases at V and 0 bases at J, with 12 bases in the middle. CDR3 length: 13 amino acids. In germline, CDR1 is MNHNS, CDR2 SASEGT.

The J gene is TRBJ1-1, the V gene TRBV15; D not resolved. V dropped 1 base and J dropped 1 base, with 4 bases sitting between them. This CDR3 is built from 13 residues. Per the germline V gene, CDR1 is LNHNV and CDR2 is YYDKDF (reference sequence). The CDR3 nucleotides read TGTGCCACCAGCAGAGTGAGGAACACTGAAGCTTTCTTT. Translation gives CATSRVRNTEAFF.

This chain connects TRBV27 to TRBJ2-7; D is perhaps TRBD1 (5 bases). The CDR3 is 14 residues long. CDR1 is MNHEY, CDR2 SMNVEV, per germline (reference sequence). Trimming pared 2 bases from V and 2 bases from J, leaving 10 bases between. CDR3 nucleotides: TGTGCCAGCAGTTTAAGGGGCGGTGCCTACGAGCAGTACTTC. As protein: CASSLRGGAYEQYF.

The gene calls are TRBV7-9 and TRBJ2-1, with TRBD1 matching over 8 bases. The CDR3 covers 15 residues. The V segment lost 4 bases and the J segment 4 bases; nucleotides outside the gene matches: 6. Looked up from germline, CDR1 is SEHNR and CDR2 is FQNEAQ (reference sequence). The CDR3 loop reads CASSSPGQDYNEQFF. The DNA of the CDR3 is TGTGCCAGCAGCTCGCCGGGACAGGATTACAATGAGCAGTTCTTC.

CDR3 coding DNA: TGTGCCAGCAGCCCGGGGACAGGGGCCTACGAGCAGTACTTC. Residues: CASSPGTGAYEQYF. The rearrangement joins TRBV14 to TRBJ2-7; the match to TRBD1 covers 10 bases. In germline, CDR1 is SGHDN, CDR2 FVKESK. The ends lost 4 bases at V and 2 bases at J; junction bases unmatched: 2. The length of the CDR3 is 14 residues.

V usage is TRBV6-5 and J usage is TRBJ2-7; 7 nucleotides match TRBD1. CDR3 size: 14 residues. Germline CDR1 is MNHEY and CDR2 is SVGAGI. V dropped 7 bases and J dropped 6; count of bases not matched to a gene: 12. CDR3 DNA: TGTGCCAGCATGACACAGGGGATTCTCGGCGAGCAGTACTTC. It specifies CASMTQGILGEQYF.

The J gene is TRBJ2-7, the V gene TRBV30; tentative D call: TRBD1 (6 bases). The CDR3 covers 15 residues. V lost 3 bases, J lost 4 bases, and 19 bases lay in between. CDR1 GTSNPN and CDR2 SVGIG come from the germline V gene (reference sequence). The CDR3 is CAWSQPNRERYEQYF. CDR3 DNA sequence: TGTGCCTGGAGCCAACCCAACAGGGAAAGGTACGAGCAGTACTTC.

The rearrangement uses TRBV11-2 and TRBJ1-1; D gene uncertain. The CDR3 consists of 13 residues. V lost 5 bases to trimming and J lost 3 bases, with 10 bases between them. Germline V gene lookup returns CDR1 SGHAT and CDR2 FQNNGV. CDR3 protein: CASSRLSYTEAFF. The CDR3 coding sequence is TGTGCCAGCAGCCGTCTCTCGTACACTGAAGCTTTCTTT. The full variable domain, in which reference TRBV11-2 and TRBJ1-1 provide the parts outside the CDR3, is EAGVAQSPRYKIIEKRQSVAFWCNPISGHATLYWYQQILGQGPKLLIQFQNNGVVDDSQLPKDRFSAERLKGVDSTLKIQPAKLEDSAVYLCASSRLSYTEAFFGQGTRLTVV.

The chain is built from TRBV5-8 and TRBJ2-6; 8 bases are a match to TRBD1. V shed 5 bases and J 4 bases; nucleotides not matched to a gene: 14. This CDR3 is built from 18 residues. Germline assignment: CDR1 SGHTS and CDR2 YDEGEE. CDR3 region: CASRLPQGASSGANVLTF. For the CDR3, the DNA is TGTGCCAGCAGACTACCTCAGGGGGCCTCCTCGGGGGCCAACGTCCTGACTTTC.